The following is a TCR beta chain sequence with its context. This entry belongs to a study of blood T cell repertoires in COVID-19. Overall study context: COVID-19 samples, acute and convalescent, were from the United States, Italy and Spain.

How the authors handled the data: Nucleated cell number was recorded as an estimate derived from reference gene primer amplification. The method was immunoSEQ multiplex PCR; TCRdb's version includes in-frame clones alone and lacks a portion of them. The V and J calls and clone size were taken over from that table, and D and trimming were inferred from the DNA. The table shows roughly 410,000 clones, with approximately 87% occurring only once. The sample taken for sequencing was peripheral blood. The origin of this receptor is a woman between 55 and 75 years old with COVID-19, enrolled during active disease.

CDR3 sequence (DNA): TGTGCCAGCAGTCCCGCCTGGCGGGGGGGAAACAATGAGCAGTTCTTC. Encoded protein: CASSPAWRGGNNEQFF. The chain uses TRBV6-2 or TRBV6-3 and TRBJ2-1; TRBD2 matches at 9 bases. From germline, CDR1 is MNHEY and CDR2 SVGEGT. This CDR3 comprises 16 residues. The ends lost 5 bases at V and 5 bases at J; junction bases unmatched: 10.